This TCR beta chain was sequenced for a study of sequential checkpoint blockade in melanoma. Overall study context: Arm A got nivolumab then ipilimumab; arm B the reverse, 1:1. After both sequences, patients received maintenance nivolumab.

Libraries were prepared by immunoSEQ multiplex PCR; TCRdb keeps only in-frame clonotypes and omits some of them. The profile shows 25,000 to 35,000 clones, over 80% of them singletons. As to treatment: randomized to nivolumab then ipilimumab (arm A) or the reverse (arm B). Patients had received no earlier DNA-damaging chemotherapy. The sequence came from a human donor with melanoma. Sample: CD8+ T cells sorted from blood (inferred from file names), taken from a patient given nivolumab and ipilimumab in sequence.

The CDR3 nucleotides are TGTGCCAGCAGTTGGGCTAGCGGGGGGGTTTGGAATGAGCAGTTCTTC. This codes for CASSWASGGVWNEQFF. V and J are TRBV27 and TRBJ2-1, with 12 bases that match TRBD2. The germline V gene has CDR1 MNHEY and CDR2 SMNVEV (reference sequence). Trimming cost V 4 bases and J 7 bases; bases outside gene matches: 8. The CDR3 spans 16 residues.